Here is one TCR beta chain with its context. V lost 3 bases to trimming and J lost 12 bases; unmatched junction nucleotides: 12. CDR1 is SGHTA and CDR2 is FQGTGA in the germline V gene. This CDR3 has 16 residues. Per the authors' pipeline: Reference gene primer amplification in the assay estimated nucleated cell counts. This table comes from immunoSEQ multiplex PCR, and its TCRdb copy is limited to in-frame clones, with some not included. V, J and clone size are those of that table, while D and trimming were read from the DNA. This sample yields over 200,000 clones, of which under 85% are seen a single time; 1.3% belongs to the top ten. The data originate from a study of blood T cell repertoires in COVID-19. It was during active infection that Seattle patients were enrolled and then longitudinally followed.

The origin of this receptor is a woman in her thirties with COVID-19, enrolled during active disease. The V call is TRBV7-3, the J call TRBJ2-2, with 11 bases fitting TRBD2. Sequencing used peripheral blood. This CDR3 is CASSFGSGGARSKLFF. In nucleotides, the CDR3 is TGTGCCAGCAGCTTTGGTAGCGGGGGGGCCCGATCAAAGCTGTTTTTT.